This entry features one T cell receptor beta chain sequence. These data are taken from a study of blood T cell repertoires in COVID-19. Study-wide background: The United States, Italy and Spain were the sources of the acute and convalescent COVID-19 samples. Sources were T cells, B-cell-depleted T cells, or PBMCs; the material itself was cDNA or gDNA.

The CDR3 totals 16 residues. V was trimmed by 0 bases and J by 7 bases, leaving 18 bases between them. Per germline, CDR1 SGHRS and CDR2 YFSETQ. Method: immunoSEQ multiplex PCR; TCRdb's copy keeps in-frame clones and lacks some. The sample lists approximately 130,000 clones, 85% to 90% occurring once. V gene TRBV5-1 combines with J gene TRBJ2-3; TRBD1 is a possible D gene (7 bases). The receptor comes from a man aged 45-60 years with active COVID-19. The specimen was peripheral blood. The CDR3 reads CASSLGGSQGRNTQYF. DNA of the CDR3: TGCGCCAGCAGCTTGGGGGGGTCACAGGGGAGGAATACGCAGTATTTT.